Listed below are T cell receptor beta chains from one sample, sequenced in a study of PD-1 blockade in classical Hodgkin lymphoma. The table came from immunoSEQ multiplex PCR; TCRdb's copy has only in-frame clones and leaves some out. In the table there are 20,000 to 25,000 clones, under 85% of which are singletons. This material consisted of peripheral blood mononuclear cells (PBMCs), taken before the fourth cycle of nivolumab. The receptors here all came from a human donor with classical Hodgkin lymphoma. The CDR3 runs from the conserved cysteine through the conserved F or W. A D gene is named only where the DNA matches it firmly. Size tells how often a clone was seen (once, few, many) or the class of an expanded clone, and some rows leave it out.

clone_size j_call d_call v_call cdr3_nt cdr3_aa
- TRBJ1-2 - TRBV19 TGTGCCAGTAGCCCTCGAGGGTATGGCTACACCTTC CASSPRGYGYTF
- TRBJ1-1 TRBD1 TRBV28 TGTGCCAGCAGGGGACAGATACGGGCTTTCTTT CASRGQIRAFF
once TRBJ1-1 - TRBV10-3 TGTGCCACCACAGGGACGGGGAACACTGAAGCTTTCTTT CATTGTGNTEAFF
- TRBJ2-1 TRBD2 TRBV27 TGTGCCAGCAGTCCAACGCTAGCGGGGACCTACAATGAGCAGTTCTTC CASSPTLAGTYNEQFF
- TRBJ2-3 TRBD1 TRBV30 TGTGCCTGGAGTGTTAGGACAGGGGTTTCTCGGGTGTCTGTCGATACGCAGTATTTT CAWSVRTGVSRVSVDTQYF
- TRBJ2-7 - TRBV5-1 TGCGCCAGCAGCTTGGACGGAGCCTACGAGCAGTACTTC CASSLDGAYEQYF
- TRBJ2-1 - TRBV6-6 TGTGCCAGCAGTTACATTCGGGGGAATGAGCAGTTCTTC CASSYIRGNEQFF
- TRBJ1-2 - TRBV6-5 TGTGCCAGCAGTTACCCCGGGGGATCAAACTATGGCTACACCTTC CASSYPGGSNYGYTF
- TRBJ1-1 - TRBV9 TGTGCCAGCAGCGTTTTATCGGCAGGGATGGGCGTAGACACTGAAGCTTTCTTT CASSVLSAGMGVDTEAFF
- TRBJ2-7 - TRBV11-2 TGTGCCAGCAGCTTAGATCTTGGCGTCTACGAGCAGTACTTC CASSLDLGVYEQYF
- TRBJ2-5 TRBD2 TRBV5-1 TGCGCCAGCAGCCCGTGGGGCGGGGGGGCCTGGGAGACCCAGTACTTC CASSPWGGGAWETQYF
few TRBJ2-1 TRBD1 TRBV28 TGTGCCAGCAGTTTAAACAGGGGGCGGTCCTACAATGAGCAGTTCTTC CASSLNRGRSYNEQFF
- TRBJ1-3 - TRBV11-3 TGTGCCAGCAGCTTAGGGTACTCTGGAAACACCATATATTTT CASSLGYSGNTIYF
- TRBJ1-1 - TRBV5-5 TGTGCCAGCAGCCTTTATGGGGGTGAAGCTTTCTTT CASSLYGGEAFF
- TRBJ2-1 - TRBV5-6 TGTGCCAGCAGCTTGCAGTCTTGGGATAATGAGCAGTTCTTC CASSLQSWDNEQFF
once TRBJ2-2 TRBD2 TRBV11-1 TGTGCCAGCAGCTTAGTACGGGGGGATATTATCGGGGAGCTGTTTTTT CASSLVRGDIIGELFF
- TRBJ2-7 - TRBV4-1 TGTGCCAGCAGCCAAGCGTCCCTAGCCGGCGAGCAGTACTTC CASSQASLAGEQYF
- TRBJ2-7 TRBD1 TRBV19 TGTGCCAGTAGTAGGACAGGGGGCAGCTACGAGCAGTACTTC CASSRTGGSYEQYF
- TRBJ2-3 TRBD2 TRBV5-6 TGTGCCAGCAGCCCGGGACTAGCGGGAGTCCTCGGTACGCAGTATTTT CASSPGLAGVLGTQYF
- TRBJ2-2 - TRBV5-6 TGTGCCAGCAGCTTGTGGGCGACATTGAACACCGGGGAGCTGTTTTTT CASSLWATLNTGELFF
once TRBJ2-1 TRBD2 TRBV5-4 TGTGCCAGCAGCTTCCCTAGCGGGATTTTGAATGAGCAGTTCTTC CASSFPSGILNEQFF
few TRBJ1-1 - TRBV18 TGTGCCAGCTCACCACAGGGTTCGAACACTGAAGCTTTCTTT CASSPQGSNTEAFF
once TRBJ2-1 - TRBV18 TGTGCCAGCTCCTACAATCGAGTGGGTGAGCAGTTCTTC CASSYNRVGEQFF
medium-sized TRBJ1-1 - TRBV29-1 TGCAGCGTTGTCAGGGGATTCGGCGCTTTCTTT CSVVRGFGAFF
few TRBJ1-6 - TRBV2 TGTGCCAGCAGTGAAGAGGGAATATCACCCCTCCACTTT CASSEEGISPLHF
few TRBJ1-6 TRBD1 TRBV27 TGTGCCAGCAGAACCGGGACAGGGCGATCACCCCTCCACTTT CASRTGTGRSPLHF
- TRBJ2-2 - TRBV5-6 TGTGCCAGCAGCTCTCCCTCGAAACTTGGGGCCCGGGAGCTGTTTTTT CASSSPSKLGARELFF
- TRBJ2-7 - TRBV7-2 TGTGCCAGCAGCCCCCAGGGAGGTGGTTACGAGCAGTACTTC CASSPQGGGYEQYF
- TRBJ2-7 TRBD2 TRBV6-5 TGTGCCAGCGGAGGGACTAGCGGGGCCTTCTTC CASGGTSGAFF
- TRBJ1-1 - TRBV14 TGTGCCAGCAGCCGGGGGTTGGTCACTGAAGCTTTCTTT CASSRGLVTEAFF
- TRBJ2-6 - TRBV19 TGTGCCAGTAGTAACCCAGCTGGGGCCAACGTCCTGACTTTC CASSNPAGANVLTF
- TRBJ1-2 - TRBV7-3 TGTGCCAGCAGGGTAGGGAACGGAGATGGCTACACCTTC CASRVGNGDGYTF
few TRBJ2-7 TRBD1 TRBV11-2 TGTGCCAGCAGCTCCGGGACAGCCTACGAGCAGTACTTC CASSSGTAYEQYF
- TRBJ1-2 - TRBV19 TGTGCCAGTAGTATAGACGGGACGGAATATGGCTACACCTTC CASSIDGTEYGYTF
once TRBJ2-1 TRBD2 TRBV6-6 TGTGCCAGCAGTCCGGGGACTAGCATTTATAATGAGCAGTTCTTC CASSPGTSIYNEQFF
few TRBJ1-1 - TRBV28 TGTGCCAGCAGACGAACGGGAGGGACCCCCACTGAAGCTTTCTTT CASRRTGGTPTEAFF
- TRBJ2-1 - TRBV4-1 TGCGCCAGCAGCCAAGATCCTCCGGCCAGCCCCCATGAGCAGTTCTTC CASSQDPPASPHEQFF
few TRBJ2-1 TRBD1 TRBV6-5 TGTGCCAGCAGGATGACAGGGGAATACAATGAGCAGTTCTTC CASRMTGEYNEQFF
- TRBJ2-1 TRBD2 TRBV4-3 TGCGCCAGCAGCCAAACTAGCGGGGGCATCAATGAGCAGTTCTTC CASSQTSGGINEQFF
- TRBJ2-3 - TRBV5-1 TGCGCCAGCAGCCGCAGGTTGACCGGCACAGATACGCAGTATTTT CASSRRLTGTDTQYF
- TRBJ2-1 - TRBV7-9 TGTGCCAGCAGCCGTTCGGGGGCCGGCTACAATGAGCAGTTCTTC CASSRSGAGYNEQFF
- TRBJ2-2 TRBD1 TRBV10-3 TGTGCCATCAGGACCGGGACAGGGAACACCGGGGAGCTGTTTTTT CAIRTGTGNTGELFF
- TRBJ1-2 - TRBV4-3 TGCGCCAGCAGCCAAGATGAGGCGGGTCGCTATGGCTACACCTTC CASSQDEAGRYGYTF
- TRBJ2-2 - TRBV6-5 TGTGCCAGCCGTCCCCTTGTGGGTACCGGGGAGCTGTTTTTT CASRPLVGTGELFF
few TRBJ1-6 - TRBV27 TGTGCCAGCCAAGACCTGAGTTTCAATTCACCCCTCCACTTT CASQDLSFNSPLHF
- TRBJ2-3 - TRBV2 TGTGCCAGCAGTCGACAGGAAGATACGCAGTATTTT CASSRQEDTQYF